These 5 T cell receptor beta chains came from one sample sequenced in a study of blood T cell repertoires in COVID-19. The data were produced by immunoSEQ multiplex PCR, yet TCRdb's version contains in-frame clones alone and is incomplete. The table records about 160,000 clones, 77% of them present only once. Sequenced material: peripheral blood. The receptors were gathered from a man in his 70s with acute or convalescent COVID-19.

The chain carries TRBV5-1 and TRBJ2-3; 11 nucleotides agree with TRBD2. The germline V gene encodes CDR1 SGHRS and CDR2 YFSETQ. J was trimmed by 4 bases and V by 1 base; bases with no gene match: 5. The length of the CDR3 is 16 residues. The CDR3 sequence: CASSLLAGGRPDTQYF. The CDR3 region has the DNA TGCGCCAGCAGCTTGTTAGCGGGGGGGCGACCAGATACGCAGTATTTT.

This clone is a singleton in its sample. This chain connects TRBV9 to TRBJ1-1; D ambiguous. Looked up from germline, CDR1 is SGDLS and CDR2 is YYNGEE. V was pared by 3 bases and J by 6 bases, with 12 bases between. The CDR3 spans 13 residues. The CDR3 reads CASSGVAGAEAFF. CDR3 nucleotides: TGTGCCAGCAGCGGTGTTGCCGGGGCTGAAGCTTTCTTT.

The CDR3 is CASSASTSGSADTQYF. CDR3 bases: TGTGCCAGCAGTGCCTCGACTAGCGGGAGCGCAGATACGCAGTATTTT. This chain links TRBV27 with TRBJ2-3; 12 nucleotides agree with TRBD2. This CDR3 spans 16 amino acids. J lost 4 bases, V lost 5 bases, and 7 bases had no gene match. Germline V CDR1 and CDR2: MNHEY, SMNVEV (reference sequence).

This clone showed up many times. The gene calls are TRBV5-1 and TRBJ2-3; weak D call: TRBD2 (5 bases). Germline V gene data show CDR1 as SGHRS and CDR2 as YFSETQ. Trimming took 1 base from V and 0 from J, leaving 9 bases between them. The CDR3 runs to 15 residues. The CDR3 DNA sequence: TGCGCCAGCAGCTTGTACGGGGAGAGCACAGATACGCAGTATTTT. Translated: CASSLYGESTDTQYF.

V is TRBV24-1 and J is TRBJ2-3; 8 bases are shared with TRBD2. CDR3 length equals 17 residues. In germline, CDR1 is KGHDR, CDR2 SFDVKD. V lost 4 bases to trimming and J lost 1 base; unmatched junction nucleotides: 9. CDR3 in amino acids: CATSEPGSTSGTDTQYF. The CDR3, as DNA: TGTGCCACCAGTGAACCTGGGTCGACTAGCGGCACAGATACGCAGTATTTT.